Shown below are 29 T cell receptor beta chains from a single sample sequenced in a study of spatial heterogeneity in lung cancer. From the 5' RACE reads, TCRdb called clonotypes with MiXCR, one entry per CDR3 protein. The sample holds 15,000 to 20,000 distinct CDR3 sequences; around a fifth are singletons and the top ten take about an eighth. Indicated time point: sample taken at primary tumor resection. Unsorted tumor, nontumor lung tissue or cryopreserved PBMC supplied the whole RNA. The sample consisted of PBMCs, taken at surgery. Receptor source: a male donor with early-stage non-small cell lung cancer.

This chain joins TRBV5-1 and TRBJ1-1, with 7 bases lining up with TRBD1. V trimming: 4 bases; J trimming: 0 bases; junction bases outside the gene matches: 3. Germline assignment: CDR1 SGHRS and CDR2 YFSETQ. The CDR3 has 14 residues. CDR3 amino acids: CASSTGVMNTEAFF. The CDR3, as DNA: TGCGCCAGCAGCACAGGGGTGATGAACACTGAAGCTTTCTTT.

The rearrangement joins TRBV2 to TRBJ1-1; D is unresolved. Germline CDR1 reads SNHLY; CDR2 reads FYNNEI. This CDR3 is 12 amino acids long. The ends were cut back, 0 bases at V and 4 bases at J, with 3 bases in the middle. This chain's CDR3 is CASSEAGTEAFF. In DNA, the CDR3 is TGTGCCAGCAGTGAAGCTGGCACTGAAGCTTTCTTT.

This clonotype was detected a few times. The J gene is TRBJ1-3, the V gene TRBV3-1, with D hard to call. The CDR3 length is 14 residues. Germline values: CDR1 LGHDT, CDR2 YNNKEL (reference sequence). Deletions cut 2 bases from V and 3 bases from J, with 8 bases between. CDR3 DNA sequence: TGTGCCAGCAGCCAATGGCTTGATGGAAACACCATATATTTT. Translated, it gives CASSQWLDGNTIYF.

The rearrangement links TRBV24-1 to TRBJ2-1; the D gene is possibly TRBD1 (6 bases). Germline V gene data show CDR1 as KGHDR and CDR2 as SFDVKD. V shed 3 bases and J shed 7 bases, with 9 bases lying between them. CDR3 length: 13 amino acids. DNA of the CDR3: TGTGCCACCAGTGATCAGGACAGTAATGAGCAGTTCTTC. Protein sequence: CATSDQDSNEQFF.

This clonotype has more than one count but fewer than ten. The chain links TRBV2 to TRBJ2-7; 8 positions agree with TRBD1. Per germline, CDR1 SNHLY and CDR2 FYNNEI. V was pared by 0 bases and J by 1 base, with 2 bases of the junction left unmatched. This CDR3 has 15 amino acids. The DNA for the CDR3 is TGTGCCAGCAGTGAAGCCGGGACAGGATCCTACGAGCAGTACTTC. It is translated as CASSEAGTGSYEQYF.

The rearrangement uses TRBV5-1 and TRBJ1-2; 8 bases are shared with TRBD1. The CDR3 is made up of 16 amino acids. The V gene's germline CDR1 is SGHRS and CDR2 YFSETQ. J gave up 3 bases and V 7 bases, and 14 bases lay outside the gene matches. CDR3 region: CASSSTRAGGDYGYTF. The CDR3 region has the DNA TGCGCCAGCTCATCTACTCGGGCAGGGGGCGACTATGGCTACACCTTC.

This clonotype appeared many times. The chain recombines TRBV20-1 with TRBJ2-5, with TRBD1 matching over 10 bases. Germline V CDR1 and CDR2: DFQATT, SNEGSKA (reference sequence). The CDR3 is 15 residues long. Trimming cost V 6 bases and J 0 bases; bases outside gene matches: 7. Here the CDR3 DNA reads TGCAGTGCAAATGCGGGACAGGGGTACCAAGAGACCCAGTACTTC. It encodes CSANAGQGYQETQYF.

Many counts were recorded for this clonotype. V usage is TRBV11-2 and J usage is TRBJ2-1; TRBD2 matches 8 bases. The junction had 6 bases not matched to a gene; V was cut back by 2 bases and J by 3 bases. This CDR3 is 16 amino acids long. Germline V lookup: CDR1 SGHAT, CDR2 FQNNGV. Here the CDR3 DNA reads TGTGCCAGCAGCTTAACCCCCAGCGGGGGCTACAATGAGCAGTTCTTC. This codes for CASSLTPSGGYNEQFF.

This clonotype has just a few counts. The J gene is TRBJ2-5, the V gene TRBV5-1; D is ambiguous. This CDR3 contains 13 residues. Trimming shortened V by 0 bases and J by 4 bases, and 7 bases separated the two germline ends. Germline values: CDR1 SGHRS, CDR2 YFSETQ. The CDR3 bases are TGCGCCAGCAGCTTGGTGGAATCAGAGACCCAGTACTTC. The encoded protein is CASSLVESETQYF.

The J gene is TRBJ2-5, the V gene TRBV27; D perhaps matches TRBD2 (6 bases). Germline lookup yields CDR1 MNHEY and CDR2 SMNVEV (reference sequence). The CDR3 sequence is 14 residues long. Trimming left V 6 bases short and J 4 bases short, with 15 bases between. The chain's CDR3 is CASSKSGFRETQYF. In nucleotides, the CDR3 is TGTGCCAGCAGCAAGAGCGGGTTTCGAGAGACCCAGTACTTC.

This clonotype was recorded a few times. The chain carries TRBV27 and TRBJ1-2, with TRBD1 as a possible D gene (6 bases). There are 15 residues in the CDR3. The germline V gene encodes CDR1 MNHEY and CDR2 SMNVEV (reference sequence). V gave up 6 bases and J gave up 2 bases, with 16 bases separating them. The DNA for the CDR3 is TGTGCCAGCAGGCAACTCCAGGGGTCGAACTATGGCTACACCTTC. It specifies CASRQLQGSNYGYTF.

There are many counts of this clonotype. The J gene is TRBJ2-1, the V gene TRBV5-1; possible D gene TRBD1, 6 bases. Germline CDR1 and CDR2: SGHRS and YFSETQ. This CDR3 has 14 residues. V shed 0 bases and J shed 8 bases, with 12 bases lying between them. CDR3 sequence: CASSLDTGSHEQFF. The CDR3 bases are TGCGCCAGCAGCTTGGATACAGGGTCCCATGAGCAGTTCTTC.

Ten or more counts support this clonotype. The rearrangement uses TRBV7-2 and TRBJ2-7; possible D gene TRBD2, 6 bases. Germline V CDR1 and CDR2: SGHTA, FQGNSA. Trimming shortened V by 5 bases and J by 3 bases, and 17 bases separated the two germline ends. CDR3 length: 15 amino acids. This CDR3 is CASSPAGRMFYEQYF. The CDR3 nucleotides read TGTGCCAGCAGCCCCGCAGGGAGGATGTTCTACGAGCAGTACTTC.

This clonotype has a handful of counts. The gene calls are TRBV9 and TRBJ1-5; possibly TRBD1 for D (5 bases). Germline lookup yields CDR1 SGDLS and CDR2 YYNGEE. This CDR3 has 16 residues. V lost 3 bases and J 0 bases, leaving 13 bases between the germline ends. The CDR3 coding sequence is TGTGCCAGCAGCGGCGGGACTCATGATAGCAATCAGCCCCAGCATTTT. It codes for CASSGGTHDSNQPQHF.

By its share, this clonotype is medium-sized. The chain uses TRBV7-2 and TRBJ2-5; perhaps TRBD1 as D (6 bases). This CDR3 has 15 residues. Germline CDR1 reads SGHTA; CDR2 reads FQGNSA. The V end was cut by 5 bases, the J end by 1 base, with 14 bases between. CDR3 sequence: CASSLQGISQETQYF. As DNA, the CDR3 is TGTGCCAGCAGCCTACAGGGAATTAGCCAAGAGACCCAGTACTTC.

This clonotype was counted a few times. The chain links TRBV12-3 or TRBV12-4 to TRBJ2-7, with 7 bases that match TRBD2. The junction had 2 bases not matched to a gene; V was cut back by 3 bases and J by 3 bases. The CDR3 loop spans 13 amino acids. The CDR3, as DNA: TGTGCCAGCAGTTTTTCTAGCGGCTACGAGCAGTACTTC. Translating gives CASSFSSGYEQYF.

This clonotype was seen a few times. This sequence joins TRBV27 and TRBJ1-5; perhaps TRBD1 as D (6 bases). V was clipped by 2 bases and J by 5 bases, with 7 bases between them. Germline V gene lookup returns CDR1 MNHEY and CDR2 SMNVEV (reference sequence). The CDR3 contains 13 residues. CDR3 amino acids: CASSLAGDQPQHF. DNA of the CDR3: TGTGCCAGCAGTTTAGCAGGGGATCAGCCCCAGCATTTT.

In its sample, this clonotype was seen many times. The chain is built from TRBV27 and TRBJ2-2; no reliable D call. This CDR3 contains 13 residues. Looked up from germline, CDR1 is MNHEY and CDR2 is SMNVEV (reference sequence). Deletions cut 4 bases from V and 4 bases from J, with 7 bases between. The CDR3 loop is CASSYSGTGELFF. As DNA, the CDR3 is TGTGCCAGCAGTTATTCGGGCACCGGGGAGCTGTTTTTT.

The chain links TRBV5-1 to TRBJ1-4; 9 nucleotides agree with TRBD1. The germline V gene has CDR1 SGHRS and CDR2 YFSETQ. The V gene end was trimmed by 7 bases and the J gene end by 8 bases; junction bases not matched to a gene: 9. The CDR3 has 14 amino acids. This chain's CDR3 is CASGQGRLNEKLFF. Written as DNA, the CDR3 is TGCGCCAGCGGACAGGGGCGTTTAAACGAAAAACTGTTTTTT.

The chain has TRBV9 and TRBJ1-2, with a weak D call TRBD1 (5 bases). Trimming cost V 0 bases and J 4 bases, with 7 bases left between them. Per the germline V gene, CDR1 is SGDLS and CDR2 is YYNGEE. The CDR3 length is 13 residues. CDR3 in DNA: TGTGCCAGCAGCGTAGAGGGACGCTATGGCTACACCTTC. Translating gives CASSVEGRYGYTF.

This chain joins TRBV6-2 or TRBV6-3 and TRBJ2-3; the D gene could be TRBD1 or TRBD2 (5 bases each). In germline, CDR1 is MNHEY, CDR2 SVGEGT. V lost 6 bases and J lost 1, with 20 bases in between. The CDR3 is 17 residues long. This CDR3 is CASSPPGGFHGTDTQYF. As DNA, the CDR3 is TGTGCCAGCAGCCCCCCTGGGGGATTCCACGGCACAGATACGCAGTATTTT.

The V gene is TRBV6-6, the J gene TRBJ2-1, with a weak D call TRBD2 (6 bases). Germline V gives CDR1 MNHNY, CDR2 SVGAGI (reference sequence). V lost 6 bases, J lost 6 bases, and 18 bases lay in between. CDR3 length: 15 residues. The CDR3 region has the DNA TGTGCCAGCAGGGAGGGACGGACCGGGTTCAATGAGCAGTTCTTC. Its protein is CASREGRTGFNEQFF.

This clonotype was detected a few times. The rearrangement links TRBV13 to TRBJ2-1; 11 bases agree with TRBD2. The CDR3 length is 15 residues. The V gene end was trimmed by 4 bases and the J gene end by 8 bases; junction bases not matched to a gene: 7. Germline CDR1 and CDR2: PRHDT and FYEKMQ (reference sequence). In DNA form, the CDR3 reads TGTGCCAGCAGCTACAAGACTAGCGGGGACGATGAGCAGTTCTTC. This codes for CASSYKTSGDDEQFF.

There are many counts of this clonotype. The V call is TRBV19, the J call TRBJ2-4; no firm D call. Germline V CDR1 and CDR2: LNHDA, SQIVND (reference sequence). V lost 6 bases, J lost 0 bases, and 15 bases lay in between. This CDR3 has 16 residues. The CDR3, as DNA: TGTGCCAGTAGCCGACCCCCATGGGAAGCCAAAAACATTCAGTACTTC. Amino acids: CASSRPPWEAKNIQYF.

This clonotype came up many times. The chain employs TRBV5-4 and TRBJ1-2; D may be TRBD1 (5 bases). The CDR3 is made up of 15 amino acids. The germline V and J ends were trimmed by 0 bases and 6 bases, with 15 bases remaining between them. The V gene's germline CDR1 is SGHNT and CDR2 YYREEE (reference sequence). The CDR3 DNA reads TGTGCCAGCAGCTTGGAGGGACCCGTTAGGCATGGCTACACCTTC. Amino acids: CASSLEGPVRHGYTF. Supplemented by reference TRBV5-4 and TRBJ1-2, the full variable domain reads ETGVTQSPTHLIKTRGQQVTLRCSSQSGHNTVSWYQQALGQGPQFIFQYYREEENGRGNFPPRFSGLQFPNYSSELNVNALELDDSALYLCASSLEGPVRHGYTFGSGTRLTVV.

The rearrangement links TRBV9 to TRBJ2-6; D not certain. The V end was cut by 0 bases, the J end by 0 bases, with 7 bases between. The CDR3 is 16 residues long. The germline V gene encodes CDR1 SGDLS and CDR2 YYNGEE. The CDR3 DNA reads TGTGCCAGCAGCGTAGGGGATCACTCTGGGGCCAACGTCCTGACTTTC. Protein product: CASSVGDHSGANVLTF.

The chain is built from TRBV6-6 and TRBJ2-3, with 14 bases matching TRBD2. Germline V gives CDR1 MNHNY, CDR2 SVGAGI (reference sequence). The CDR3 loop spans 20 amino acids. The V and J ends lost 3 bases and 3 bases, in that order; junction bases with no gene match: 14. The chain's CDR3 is CASSYPKTSGGAGETDTQYF. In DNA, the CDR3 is TGTGCCAGCAGTTATCCCAAGACTAGCGGGGGGGCCGGTGAGACAGATACGCAGTATTTT.

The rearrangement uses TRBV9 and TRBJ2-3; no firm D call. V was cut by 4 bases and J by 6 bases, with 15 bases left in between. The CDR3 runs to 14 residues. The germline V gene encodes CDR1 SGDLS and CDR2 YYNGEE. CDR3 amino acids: CASSPGLPRDTQYF. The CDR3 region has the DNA TGTGCCAGCAGCCCAGGCCTCCCCCGGGATACGCAGTATTTT.

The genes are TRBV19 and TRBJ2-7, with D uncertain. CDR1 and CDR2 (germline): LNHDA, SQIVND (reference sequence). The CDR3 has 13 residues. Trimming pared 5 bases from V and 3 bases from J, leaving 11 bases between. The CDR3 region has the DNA TGTGCCAGTAGTCCCGACGGATACTACGAGCAGTACTTC. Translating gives CASSPDGYYEQYF.